The 23 T cell receptor beta chains below come from one sample, sequenced in a study of OX40 agonist ivuxolimab in advanced cancers. Sequenced by immunoSEQ multiplex PCR; TCRdb stores in-frame clones only, minus some. This sample has some 70,000 clones, with more than 70% found just once. The input for sequencing was CD4+ or CD8+ T cells sorted from blood, taken in a trial of the OX40 agonist ivuxolimab. The receptors originated from an adult with an advanced solid tumor such as melanoma, head and neck, liver or kidney cancer.

The J gene is TRBJ2-7, the V gene TRBV5-6; D is uncertain. V was shortened by 6 bases and J by 2 bases, with 18 bases between the two germline ends. Germline V gene data show CDR1 as SGHDT and CDR2 as YYEEEE. The CDR3 loop spans 15 amino acids. The CDR3 DNA sequence: TGTGCCAGCACCCCTGGACGGATAGACACCTACGAGCAGTACTTC. Translating gives CASTPGRIDTYEQYF.

The gene calls are TRBV18 and TRBJ2-7; maybe TRBD1 (5 bases). The CDR3 totals 13 residues. The V end lost 6 bases, the J end lost 2 bases, and 11 bases lay between the germline ends. Germline assignment: CDR1 KGHSH and CDR2 LQKENI. This chain's CDR3 is CASSPGSAYEQYF. The CDR3 DNA sequence: TGTGCCAGCTCCCCAGGGTCCGCCTACGAGCAGTACTTC.

The rearrangement links TRBV2 to TRBJ2-5; D gene ambiguous. V was cut by 2 bases and J by 7 bases, with 11 bases left in between. Germline V CDR1 and CDR2: SNHLY, FYNNEI. The length of the CDR3 is 13 residues. CDR3 coding DNA: TGTGCCAGCAGTGAAAGACTGCGTGGGACCCAGTACTTC. Its protein product is CASSERLRGTQYF.

The rearrangement joins TRBV28 to TRBJ2-1; D is ambiguous. The CDR3 is 16 residues long. With 1 base removed from V and 0 bases from J, the gap between germline ends came to 10 bases. Germline V gives CDR1 MDHEN, CDR2 SYDVKM. DNA for the CDR3: TGTGCCAGCAGTTTATCTAGAACCCACTCCTACAATGAGCAGTTCTTC. This encodes CASSLSRTHSYNEQFF.

Here the CDR3 DNA reads TGCGCCAGCAGCCAAGACTGGACTAGCGGGGGGTCCAGCTCCTACGAGCAGTACTTC. Its protein is CASSQDWTSGGSSSYEQYF. The chain is built from TRBV4-1 and TRBJ2-7; 14 bases line up with TRBD2. CDR3 size: 19 residues. The V gene's germline CDR1 is MGHRA and CDR2 YSYEKL. V shed 0 bases and J 0 bases; nucleotides not matched to a gene: 7.

This chain uses TRBV4-3 with TRBJ1-5, with unresolved D. With 0 bases removed from V and 2 bases from J, the gap between germline ends came to 11 bases. Germline lookup yields CDR1 LGHNA and CDR2 YSLEER. This CDR3 is built from 16 residues. The CDR3 bases are TGCGCCAGCAGCCAAGATGAGGGTTTTGGCAATCAGCCCCAGCATTTT. Translated: CASSQDEGFGNQPQHF.

The genes are TRBV25-1 and TRBJ1-2; 10 bases map to TRBD1. CDR3 length equals 14 residues. From germline, CDR1 is MGHDK and CDR2 SYGVNS. V lost 6 bases to trimming and J lost 5 bases; unmatched junction nucleotides: 6. The CDR3 loop reads CASSDRGRGYGYTF. The CDR3 DNA sequence: TGTGCCAGCAGCGACAGGGGGCGGGGGTATGGCTACACCTTC.

The chain is built from TRBV9 and TRBJ2-7; TRBD2 matches 11 bases. Germline CDR1 and CDR2: SGDLS and YYNGEE. The CDR3 loop spans 15 amino acids. Trimming removed 4 bases from V and 0 bases from J; junction bases left unmatched: 3. The CDR3 nucleotides read TGTGCCAGCAGCCCCGGGACTAGCGGCTCCTACGAGCAGTACTTC. Translating gives CASSPGTSGSYEQYF.

This clone is medium-sized. The V gene is TRBV2, the J gene TRBJ1-1; D unresolved. The CDR3 spans 17 residues. V was trimmed by 1 base and J by 0 bases, leaving 15 bases between them. Germline CDR1 reads SNHLY; CDR2 reads FYNNEI. CDR3 nucleotides: TGTGCCAGCAGTGAAGATCGAACAGCTGGGGTGAACACTGAAGCTTTCTTT. The encoded protein is CASSEDRTAGVNTEAFF.

The V and J genes are TRBV9 and TRBJ2-2; 8 bases map to TRBD1. V shed 4 bases, J shed 0 bases, and the junction held 8 bases outside the gene matches. Germline values: CDR1 SGDLS, CDR2 YYNGEE. The CDR3 runs 17 residues. The CDR3 nucleotides are TGTGCCAGCAGCCCGTGGACAGGGTCCACGAACACCGGGGAGCTGTTTTTT. It translates to CASSPWTGSTNTGELFF.

The V call is TRBV6-6, the J call TRBJ2-1, with 8 bases lining up with TRBD2. From germline, CDR1 is MNHNY and CDR2 SVGAGI (reference sequence). There are 14 residues in the CDR3. The ends lost 6 bases at V and 7 bases at J; junction bases unmatched: 8. The chain's CDR3 is CASRGTSGGNEQFF. For the CDR3, the DNA is TGTGCCAGCAGGGGGACTAGTGGGGGAAATGAGCAGTTCTTC.

The CDR3, as DNA: TGTGCCAGTAGTTGGTCCAAAGACAATCAGCCCCAGCATTTT. Its protein product is CASSWSKDNQPQHF. This rearrangement joins TRBV19 to TRBJ1-5; D gene unclear. This CDR3 spans 14 amino acids. V dropped 5 bases and J dropped 3 bases, with 11 bases sitting between them. CDR1 and CDR2 from the germline V gene are LNHDA and SQIVND (reference sequence).

The genes are TRBV7-3 and TRBJ2-7; the match to TRBD2 covers 9 bases. This CDR3 comprises 14 residues. Germline lookup yields CDR1 SGHTA and CDR2 FQGTGA. V lost 5 bases, J lost 7 bases, and 9 bases stayed unmatched. The CDR3 DNA reads TGTGCCAGCAGCCCCATAGCGGGAGCGGGGGAGCAGTACTTC. This sequence encodes CASSPIAGAGEQYF.

CDR3 sequence (DNA): TGTGCCAGCAGGTCCCGGGGAGGGAGTAGCACTGAAGCTTTCTTT. Its translation is CASRSRGGSSTEAFF. The chain recombines TRBV25-1 with TRBJ1-1, with D hard to call. The V end lost 6 bases, the J end lost 4 bases, and 18 bases lay between the germline ends. Germline-derived CDR1 and CDR2 are MGHDK and SYGVNS. The CDR3 totals 15 residues.

This sequence joins TRBV2 and TRBJ2-7, with 8 bases identical to TRBD1. Germline V gives CDR1 SNHLY, CDR2 FYNNEI. This CDR3 region has 15 residues. V shed 6 bases, J shed 0 bases, and the junction held 7 bases outside the gene matches. The CDR3 coding sequence is TGTGCCAGCAGGAAACAGGGGGTCTCCTCCTACGAGCAGTACTTC. This encodes CASRKQGVSSYEQYF.

The chain uses TRBV10-3 and TRBJ1-1; 7 bases agree with TRBD1. The junction had 3 bases not matched to a gene; V was cut back by 6 bases and J by 2 bases. Germline V gene sequence: CDR1 ENHRY, CDR2 SYGVKD. The CDR3 has 13 residues. This CDR3 reads CAISRTGNTEAFF. CDR3 in DNA: TGTGCCATCAGCAGGACAGGAAACACTGAAGCTTTCTTT.

Only a few counts were recorded for this clone. J is TRBJ1-2 and V is TRBV6-1, with TRBD1 matching over 7 bases. CDR1 is MNHNS and CDR2 is SASEGT in the germline V gene. The CDR3 consists of 15 residues. The V gene end was trimmed by 4 bases and the J gene end by 4 bases; junction bases not matched to a gene: 9. CDR3 coding DNA: TGTGCCAGCAGTGCTGAAAAGGGACAGCCCTATGGCTACACCTTC. Encoded protein: CASSAEKGQPYGYTF.

This clone turned up a few times. The V call is TRBV30, the J call TRBJ1-1; 8 bases align to TRBD1. Germline CDR1 is GTSNPN and CDR2 is SVGIG (reference sequence). Germline trimming cut 8 bases from V and 5 bases from J; bases unmatched to any gene: 10. CDR3 length: 13 amino acids. The CDR3 is CAGGQAAKTEAFF. In DNA form, the CDR3 reads TGTGCCGGGGGACAGGCCGCTAAAACTGAAGCTTTCTTT. Full variable domain (missing parts from reference TRBV30 and TRBJ1-1): SQTIHQWPATLVQPVGSPLSLECTVEGTSNPNLYWYRQAAGRGLQLLFYSVGIGQISSEVPQNLSASRPQDRQFILSSKKLLLSDSGFYLCAGGQAAKTEAFFGQGTRLTVV.

The chain has TRBV5-4 and TRBJ2-1; D possibly corresponds to TRBD1 (5 bases). The V gene lost 0 bases and the J gene lost 5 bases, with 9 bases spanning the gap. From germline, CDR1 is SGHNT and CDR2 YYREEE (reference sequence). There are 14 residues in the CDR3. CDR3 DNA: TGTGCCAGCAGCTTGGACAGGTCCAACAATGAGCAGTTCTTC. It translates to CASSLDRSNNEQFF.

The chain recombines TRBV6-7 with TRBJ2-1, with 9 bases fitting TRBD1. TRBV6-7 is flagged as an ORF with uncertain function. This CDR3 is built from 16 residues. V dropped 3 bases and J dropped 6; count of bases not matched to a gene: 9. The CDR3 spells CASSYGDRVYSNEQFF. Here the CDR3 DNA reads TGTGCCAGCAGTTATGGGGACAGGGTCTATAGCAATGAGCAGTTCTTC.

The gene calls are TRBV5-4 and TRBJ1-4; D is uncertain. The germline V gene encodes CDR1 SGHNT and CDR2 YYREEE (reference sequence). V shed 3 bases and J shed 3 bases, with 6 bases lying between them. The CDR3 runs 13 residues. CDR3 DNA sequence: TGTGCCAGCAGCTGGACGGCTAATGAAAAACTGTTTTTT. Translation: CASSWTANEKLFF.

The V call is TRBV6-5, the J call TRBJ2-6, with D unresolved. The CDR3 covers 15 residues. Trimming pared 5 bases from V and 1 base from J, leaving 9 bases between. Per germline, CDR1 MNHEY and CDR2 SVGAGI. CDR3 residues: CASSQEGSGANVLTF. The CDR3 DNA reads as TGTGCCAGCAGTCAGGAAGGATCTGGGGCCAACGTCCTGACTTTC.

The chain carries TRBV5-1 and TRBJ2-5; 9 bases agree with TRBD2. The length of the CDR3 is 15 residues. Germline CDR1 SGHRS, CDR2 YFSETQ. The V and J ends lost 1 base and 5 bases, in that order; junction bases with no gene match: 6. The CDR3 spells CASSLSSGSRETQYF. The CDR3 DNA reads as TGCGCCAGCAGCTTGAGTAGCGGGAGTCGCGAGACCCAGTACTTC.